The T cell receptor (beta chain) described here comes from a study of regulatory T cells in long-lasting Graves disease. The sample's time point: newly diagnosed GD, antithyroid drugs for less than 3 months. With RNA extracted from PBMCs as input, the TCR library was made. This clonotype was picked up many times. In building TCR beta libraries, iRepertoire HTBI primers were used together with Arm-PCR of CDR3 regions. TCRdb passed the multiplex PCR reads through MiXCR, listing each CDR3 protein once. Of about 540,000 distinct CDR3 sequences in the sample, 13% are singletons; the top ten hold more than 8.5%. The same sample was also used in a study of T cells in Graves' hyperthyroidism and ophthalmopathy. That work states: In patients aged 18 to 65, hyperthyroidism was newly diagnosed, with duration under 2 months. The study used the HTBI primer set for a first-round RT-PCR of the TCR CDR3.

The sample consisted of peripheral blood mononuclear cells (PBMCs), taken at new diagnosis, from a patient treated with antithyroid drugs. The clonotype comes from a man aged 30-40 years with Graves disease.

The CDR3 region is CASSSGRTGYTEAFF. The CDR3 coding sequence is TGTGCCAGTAGTTCCGGTCGGACAGGGTACACTGAAGCTTTCTTT. This chain links TRBV19 with TRBJ1-1; 8 positions agree with TRBD1. CDR3 length equals 15 residues. Germline CDR1 LNHDA, CDR2 SQIVND (reference sequence). V lost 5 bases and J lost 3; bases outside the gene matches: 8.